Given below is one TCR beta chain in context. This sample stems from a study of radiation and T cells in renal cell carcinoma. Per germline, CDR1 SEHNR and CDR2 FQNEAQ (reference sequence). This CDR3 comprises 16 residues. With 5 bases clipped from V and 2 bases from J, the junction kept 11 bases outside the gene matches. Time point of the sample: blood 2 weeks post-SBRT. Noted treatment: 15 Gy SBRT to primary tumor, nephrectomy 4 weeks later. Sequencing used immunoSEQ multiplex PCR; TCRdb keeps in-frame clones, though not all of them. This table holds around 130,000 clones, approximately 78% found once.

The sequence was collected from a woman aged 55-70 years with renal cell carcinoma. The source was blood, collected from a patient whose treatment included radiotherapy and nephrectomy. The rearrangement links TRBV7-9 to TRBJ1-1; 7 positions match TRBD1. The CDR3 region is CASSPWLGGGNTEAFF. DNA for the CDR3: TGTGCCAGCAGCCCTTGGCTTGGAGGGGGCAACACTGAAGCTTTCTTT. Variable domain in full (rest from reference TRBV7-9 and TRBJ1-1): DTGVSQNPRHKITKRGQNVTFRCDPISEHNRLYWYRQTLGQGPEFLTYFQNEAQLEKSRLLSDRFSAERPKGSFSTLEIQRTEQGDSAMYLCASSPWLGGGNTEAFFGQGTRLTVV.